The sample holds a few counts of the clone carrying this T cell receptor beta chain. Its antigen remains unknown. The source of the sample is a study of beta chain features in type 1 diabetes. Findings of the study overall: TCRB CDR3s from Type 1 diabetes patients were moderately but significantly shorter in all four CD4+ subsets. Any HLA type influence on TCRB rearrangement was left unresolved here.

The CDR3 length is 14 residues. Trimming removed 1 base from V and 7 bases from J, with 14 bases in between. Germline CDR1 and CDR2: SGDLS and YYNGEE. Expressed TCRB transcripts were sequenced because the entire RNA isolate underwent reverse transcription. Repertoires were generated with immunoSEQ multiplex PCR, while TCRdb's copy carries only in-frame clones and drops some. The repertoire holds some 290,000 clones, with around 22% as singletons. The TCR originated in a woman aged 30 to 39 with type 1 diabetes. The sequenced sample consisted of naive CD4+ T cells from blood. V and J are TRBV9 and TRBJ1-1; tentatively, D is TRBD1 (5 bases). Here the CDR3 DNA reads TGTGCCAGCAGCGTACAGGGTAATCAAGGTGAAGCTTTCTTT. Amino acids: CASSVQGNQGEAFF.